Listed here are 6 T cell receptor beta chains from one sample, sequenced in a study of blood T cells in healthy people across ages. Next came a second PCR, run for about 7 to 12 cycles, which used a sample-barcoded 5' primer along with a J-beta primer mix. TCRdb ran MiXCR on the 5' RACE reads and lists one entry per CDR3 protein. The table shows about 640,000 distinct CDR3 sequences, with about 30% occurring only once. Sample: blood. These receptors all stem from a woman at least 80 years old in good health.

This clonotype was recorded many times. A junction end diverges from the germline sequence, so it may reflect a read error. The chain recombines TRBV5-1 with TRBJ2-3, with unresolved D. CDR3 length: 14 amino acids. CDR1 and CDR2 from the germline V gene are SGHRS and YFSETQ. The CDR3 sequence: CASSLAAGTDTQYF. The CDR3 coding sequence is TGTGCCAGCAGCTTAGCAGCTGGGACAGATACGCAGTATTTT.

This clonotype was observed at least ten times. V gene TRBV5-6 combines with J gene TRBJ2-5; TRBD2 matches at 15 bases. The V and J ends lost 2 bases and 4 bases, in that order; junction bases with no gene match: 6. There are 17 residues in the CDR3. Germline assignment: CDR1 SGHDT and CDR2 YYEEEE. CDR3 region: CASSFLGLAGGLETQYF. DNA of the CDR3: TGTGCCAGCAGCTTTCTCGGACTAGCGGGGGGGCTAGAGACCCAGTACTTC.

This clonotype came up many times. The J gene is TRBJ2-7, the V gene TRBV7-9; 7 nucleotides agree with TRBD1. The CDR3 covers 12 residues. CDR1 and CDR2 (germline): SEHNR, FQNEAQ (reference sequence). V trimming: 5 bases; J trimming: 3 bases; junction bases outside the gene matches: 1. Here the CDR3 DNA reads TGTGCCAGCAGCCAGGGGGTCTACGAGCAGTACTTC. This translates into CASSQGVYEQYF.

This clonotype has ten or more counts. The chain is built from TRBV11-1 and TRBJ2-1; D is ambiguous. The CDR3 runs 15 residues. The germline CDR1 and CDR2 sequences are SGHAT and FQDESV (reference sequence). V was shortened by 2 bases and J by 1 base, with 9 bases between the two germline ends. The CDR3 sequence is CASSLLLGSYNEQFF. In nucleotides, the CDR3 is TGTGCCAGCAGCTTACTCCTGGGATCCTACAATGAGCAGTTCTTC. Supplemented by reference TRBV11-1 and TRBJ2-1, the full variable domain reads EAEVAQSPRYKITEKSQAVAFWCDPISGHATLYWYRQILGQGPELLVQFQDESVVDDSQLPKDRFSAERLKGVDSTLKIQPAELGDSAMYLCASSLLLGSYNEQFFGPGTRLTVL.

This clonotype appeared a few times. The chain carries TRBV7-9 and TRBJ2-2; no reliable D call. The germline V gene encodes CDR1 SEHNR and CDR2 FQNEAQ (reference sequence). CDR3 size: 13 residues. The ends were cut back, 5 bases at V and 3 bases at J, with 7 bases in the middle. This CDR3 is CASSEHHTGELFF. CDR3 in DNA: TGTGCCAGCAGCGAACACCACACCGGGGAGCTGTTTTTT.

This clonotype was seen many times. The CDR3 DNA is TGCAGCGTTGAACCGGCTAGCGGGGGGGCCTCCTACAATGAGCAGTTCTTC. Its translation: CSVEPASGGASYNEQFF. V and J are TRBV29-1 and TRBJ2-1; 12 bases align to TRBD2. The CDR3 length is 17 residues. V dropped 2 bases and J dropped 0; count of bases not matched to a gene: 5. CDR1 is SQVTM, CDR2 ANQGSEA, per germline.